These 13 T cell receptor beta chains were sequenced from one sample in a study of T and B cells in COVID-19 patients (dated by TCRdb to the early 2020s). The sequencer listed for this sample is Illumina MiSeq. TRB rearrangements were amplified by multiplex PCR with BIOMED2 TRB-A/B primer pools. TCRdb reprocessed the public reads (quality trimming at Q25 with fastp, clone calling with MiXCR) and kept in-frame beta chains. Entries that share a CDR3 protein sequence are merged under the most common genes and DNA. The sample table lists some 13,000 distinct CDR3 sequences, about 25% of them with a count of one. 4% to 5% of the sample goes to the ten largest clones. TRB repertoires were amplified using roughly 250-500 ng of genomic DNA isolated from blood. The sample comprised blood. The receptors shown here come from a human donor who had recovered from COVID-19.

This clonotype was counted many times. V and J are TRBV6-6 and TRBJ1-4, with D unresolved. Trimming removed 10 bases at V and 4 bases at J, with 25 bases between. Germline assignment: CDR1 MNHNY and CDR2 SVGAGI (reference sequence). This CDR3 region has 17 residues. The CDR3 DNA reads TGTGCCACCAACGATAGAGATCGGAGGTTTGTTAATGAAAAACTGTTTTTT. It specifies CATNDRDRRFVNEKLFF.

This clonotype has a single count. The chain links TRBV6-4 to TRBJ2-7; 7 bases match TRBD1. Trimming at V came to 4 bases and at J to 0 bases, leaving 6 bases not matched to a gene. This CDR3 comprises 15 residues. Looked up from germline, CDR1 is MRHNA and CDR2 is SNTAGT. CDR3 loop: CASSALPGGSYEQYF. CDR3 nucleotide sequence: TGTGCCAGCAGTGCTCTGCCAGGGGGCTCCTACGAGCAGTACTTC.

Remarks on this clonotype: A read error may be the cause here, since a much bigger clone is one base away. The CDR3 DNA follows: TGTACCAGCAGTTCCATGGGCGGGGGACTAGCGGGGGGACACAATGAGCAGTTCTTC. Translation gives CTSSSMGGGLAGGHNEQFF. J is TRBJ2-1 and V is TRBV12-3 or TRBV12-4, with 15 positions matching TRBD2. This CDR3 spans 19 amino acids.

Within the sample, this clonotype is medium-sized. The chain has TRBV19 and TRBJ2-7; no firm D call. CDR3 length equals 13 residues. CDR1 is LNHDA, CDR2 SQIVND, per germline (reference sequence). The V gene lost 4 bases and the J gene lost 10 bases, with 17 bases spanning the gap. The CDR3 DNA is TGTGCCAGTAGTAACTGGCCAGCTTTTGCCCAGTACTTC. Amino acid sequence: CASSNWPAFAQYF.

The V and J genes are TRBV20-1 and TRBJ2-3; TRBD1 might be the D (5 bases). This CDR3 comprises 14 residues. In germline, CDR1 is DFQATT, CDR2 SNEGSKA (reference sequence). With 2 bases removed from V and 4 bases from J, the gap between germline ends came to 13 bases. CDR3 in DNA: TGCAGTGCTAGACTCAGGGCTTTGTCAGATACGCAGTATTTT. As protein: CSARLRALSDTQYF.

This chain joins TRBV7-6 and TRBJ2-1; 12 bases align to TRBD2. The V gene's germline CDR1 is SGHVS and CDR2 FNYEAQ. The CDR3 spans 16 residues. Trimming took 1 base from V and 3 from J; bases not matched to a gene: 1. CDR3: CASSLEGLAGYNEQFF. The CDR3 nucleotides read TGTGCCAGCAGCTTAGAGGGACTAGCGGGCTACAATGAGCAGTTCTTC. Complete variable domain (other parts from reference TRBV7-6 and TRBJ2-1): GAGVSQSPRYKVTKRGQDVALRCDPISGHVSLYWYRQALGQGPEFLTYFNYEAQQDKSGLPNDRFSAERPEGSISTLTIQRTEQRDSAMYRCASSLEGLAGYNEQFFGPGTRLTVL.

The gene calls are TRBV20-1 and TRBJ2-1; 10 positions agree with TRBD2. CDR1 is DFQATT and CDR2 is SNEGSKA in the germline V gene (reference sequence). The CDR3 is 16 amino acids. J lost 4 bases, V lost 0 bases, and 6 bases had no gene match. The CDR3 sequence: CSARDLAGAGYNEQFF. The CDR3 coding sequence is TGCAGTGCTAGAGATCTAGCGGGAGCAGGGTACAATGAGCAGTTCTTC.

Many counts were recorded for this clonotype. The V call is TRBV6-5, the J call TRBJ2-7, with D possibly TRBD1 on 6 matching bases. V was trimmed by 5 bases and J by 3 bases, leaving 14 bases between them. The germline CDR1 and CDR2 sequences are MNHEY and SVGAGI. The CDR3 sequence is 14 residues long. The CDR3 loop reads CASSGGQTGYEQYF. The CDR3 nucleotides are TGTGCCAGCAGTGGCGGACAGACCGGCTACGAGCAGTACTTC.

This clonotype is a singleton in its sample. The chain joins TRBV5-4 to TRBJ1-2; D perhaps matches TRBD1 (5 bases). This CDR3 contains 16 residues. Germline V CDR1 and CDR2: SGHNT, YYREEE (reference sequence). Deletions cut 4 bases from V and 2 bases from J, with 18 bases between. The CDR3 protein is CASSPPPGQNNYGYTF. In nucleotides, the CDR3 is TGTGCCAGCAGCCCACCCCCGGGGCAGAACAACTATGGCTACACCTTC.

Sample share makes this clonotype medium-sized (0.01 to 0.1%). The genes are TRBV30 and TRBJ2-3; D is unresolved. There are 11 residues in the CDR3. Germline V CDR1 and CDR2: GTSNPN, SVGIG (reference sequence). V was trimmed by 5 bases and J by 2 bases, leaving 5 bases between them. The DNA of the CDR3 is TGTGCCTGGGGCTACACAGATACGCAGTATTTT. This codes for CAWGYTDTQYF.

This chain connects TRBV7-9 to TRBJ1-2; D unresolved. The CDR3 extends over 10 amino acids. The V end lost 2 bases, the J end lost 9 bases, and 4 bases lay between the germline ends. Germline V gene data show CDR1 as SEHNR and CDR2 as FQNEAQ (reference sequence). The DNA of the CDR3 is TGTGCCAGCAGCTTAAAGAGCTACACCTTC. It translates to CASSLKSYTF. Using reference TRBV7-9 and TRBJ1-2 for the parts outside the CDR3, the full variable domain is DTGVSQNPRHKITKRGQNVTFRCDPISEHNRLYWYRQTLGQGPEFLTYFQNEAQLEKSRLLSDRFSAERPKGSFSTLEIQRTEQGDSAMYLCASSLKSYTFGSGTRLTVV.

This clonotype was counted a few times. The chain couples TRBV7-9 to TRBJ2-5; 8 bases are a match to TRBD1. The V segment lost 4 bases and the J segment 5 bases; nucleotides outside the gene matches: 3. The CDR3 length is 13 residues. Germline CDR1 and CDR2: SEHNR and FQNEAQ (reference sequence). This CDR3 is CASSWTGFETQYF. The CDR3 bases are TGTGCCAGCAGCTGGACAGGGTTTGAGACCCAGTACTTC.

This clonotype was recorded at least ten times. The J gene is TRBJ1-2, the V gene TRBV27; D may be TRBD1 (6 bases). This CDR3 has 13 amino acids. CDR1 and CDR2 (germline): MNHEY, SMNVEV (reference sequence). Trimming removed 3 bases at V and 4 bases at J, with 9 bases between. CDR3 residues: CASSFTDSYGYTF. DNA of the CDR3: TGTGCCAGCAGTTTCACGGACAGCTATGGCTACACCTTC.